The entry below describes one T cell receptor (beta chain). Its antigen is not known. This clone may be a read error of a much larger clone one base away. These data are taken from a study of T cells after yellow fever vaccination. Overall study results and limits: CD4 and CD8 compartments shared a small share of clonotypes. Sorted repertoires could include abundant contaminating clonotypes from bulk cells. Booster samples showed a return of most primary-vaccination clones (about 96% CD4, 88% CD8).

Production of TCR cDNA was by 5'RACE template switching, which also added a universal primer site and UMIs. A single record per CDR3 protein comes from TCRdb applying MiXCR to the 5' RACE reads. The sample shows 350,000 to 450,000 distinct CDR3 sequences, 6.2% of them seen only once. Sample: PBMCs, taken 5 days after the yellow fever booster vaccination. This TCR was recovered from a man aged 30 to 45 who received the YFV17D yellow fever vaccine.

The CDR3 bases are TGTGCCATCAGTGAGTCCCGCGGGGGGGTCAATGAGCAGCTCTTC. Translated, it gives CAISESRGGVNEQLF. The chain joins TRBV10-3 to TRBJ2-1; 9 bases line up with TRBD2. This CDR3 comprises 15 residues. The germline CDR1 and CDR2 sequences are ENHRY and SYGVKD.